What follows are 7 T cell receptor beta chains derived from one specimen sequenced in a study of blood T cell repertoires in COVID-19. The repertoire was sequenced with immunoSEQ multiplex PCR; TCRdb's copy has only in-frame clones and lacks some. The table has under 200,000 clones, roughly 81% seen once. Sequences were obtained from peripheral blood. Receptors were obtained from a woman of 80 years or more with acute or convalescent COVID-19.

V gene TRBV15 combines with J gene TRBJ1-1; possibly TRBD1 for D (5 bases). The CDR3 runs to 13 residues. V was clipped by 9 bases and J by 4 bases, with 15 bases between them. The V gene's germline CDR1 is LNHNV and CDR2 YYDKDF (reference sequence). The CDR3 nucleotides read TGTGCCACAAGGACGTGGGGGGGCACTGAAGCTTTCTTT. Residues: CATRTWGGTEAFF.

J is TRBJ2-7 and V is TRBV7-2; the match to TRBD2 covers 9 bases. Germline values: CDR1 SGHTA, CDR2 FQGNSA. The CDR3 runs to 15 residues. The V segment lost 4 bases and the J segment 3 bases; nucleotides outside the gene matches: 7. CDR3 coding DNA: TGTGCCAGCAGCTATAGCGGGAGATTAGGCTACGAGCAGTACTTC. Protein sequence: CASSYSGRLGYEQYF.

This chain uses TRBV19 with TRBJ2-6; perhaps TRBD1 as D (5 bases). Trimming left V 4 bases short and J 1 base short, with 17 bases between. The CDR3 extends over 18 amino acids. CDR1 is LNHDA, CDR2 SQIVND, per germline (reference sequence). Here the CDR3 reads CASSTRPSGYSGANVLTF. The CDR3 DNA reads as TGTGCCAGTAGTACGCGACCCTCAGGGTATTCTGGGGCCAACGTCCTGACTTTC.

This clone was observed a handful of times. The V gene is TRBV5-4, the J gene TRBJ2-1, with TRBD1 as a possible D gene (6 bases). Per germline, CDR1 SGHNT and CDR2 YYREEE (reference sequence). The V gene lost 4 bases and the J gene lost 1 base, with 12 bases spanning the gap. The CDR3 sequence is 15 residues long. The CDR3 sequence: CASSPGQGSYNEQFF. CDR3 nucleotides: TGTGCCAGCAGCCCCGGGCAGGGGTCCTACAATGAGCAGTTCTTC.

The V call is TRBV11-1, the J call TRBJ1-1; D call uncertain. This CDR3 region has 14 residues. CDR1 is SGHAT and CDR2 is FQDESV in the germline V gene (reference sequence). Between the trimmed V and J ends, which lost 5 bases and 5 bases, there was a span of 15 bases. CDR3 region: CASSPALGETEAFF. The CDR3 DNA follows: TGTGCCAGCAGCCCCGCCCTTGGGGAGACTGAAGCTTTCTTT.

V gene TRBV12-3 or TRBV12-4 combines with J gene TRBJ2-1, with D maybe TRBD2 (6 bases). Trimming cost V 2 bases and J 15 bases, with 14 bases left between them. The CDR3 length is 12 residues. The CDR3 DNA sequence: TGTGCCAGCAGTTTATTTAGCCTAGCGCCGTTCTTC. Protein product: CASSLFSLAPFF.

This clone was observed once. The CDR3 DNA reads TGCGCCAGCAGCAAGGGACTAGCGGGAGGTGTCGAGACCCAGTACTTC. Encoded protein: CASSKGLAGGVETQYF. V is TRBV5-1 and J is TRBJ2-5; 15 positions agree with TRBD2. The V segment lost 4 bases and the J segment 5 bases; nucleotides outside the gene matches: 6. CDR3 size: 16 residues. Germline V CDR1 and CDR2: SGHRS, YFSETQ.